This T cell receptor beta chain was identified during a study of molecular identifiers for immune sequencing clone quantification. Study results and caveats: Among under 1.1 million naive cells, spiked Jurkat TCR RNA from a single cell was reportedly detectable. Identical TCR molecules that share a barcode could lead to an underestimation of highly expanded clone sizes. In naive cells, clones above 20 RNA copies held under 1% of molecules, whereas in effector cells they held over 99%.

TCRdb recomputed calls from the PCR reads with MiXCR, one row per CDR3 protein. The sample has some 100,000 distinct CDR3 sequences, over 30% seen once. This clonotype was counted only a few times. Its specificity is unknown. CDR3 length equals 14 residues. The germline V and J ends were trimmed by 7 bases and 5 bases, with 18 bases remaining between them. Germline-derived CDR1 and CDR2 are LNHDA and SQIVND (reference sequence). Naive CD8 libraries came from approximately 20,000 to 1,000,000 sorted cells with 10%, 30% or 50% RNA. Source material: naive CD8+ T cells from blood, with Jurkat cell RNA spiked in. Regarding subset: FACS-sorted CD8+CD4-CCR7+CD45RA+ naive T cells. The TCR originated in a human donor in good health. Some libraries in this study had Jurkat cell RNA spiked in. V is TRBV19 and J is TRBJ2-7, with D unclear. This CDR3 reads CASIWTSLLNEQYF. Here the CDR3 DNA reads TGTGCCAGTATATGGACGTCTTTGCTGAACGAGCAGTACTTC. The full variable domain, completed using reference TRBV19 and TRBJ2-7, is DGGITQSPKYLFRKEGQNVTLSCEQNLNHDAMYWYRQDPGQGLRLIYYSQIVNDFQKGDIAEGYSVSREKKESFPLTVTSAQKNPTAFYLCASIWTSLLNEQYFGPGTRLTVT.